Listed below are T cell receptor beta chains from one sample, sequenced in a study of T cell responses to AZD1222 COVID-19 vaccine. Measured with immunoSEQ multiplex PCR; TCRdb has only the in-frame clones, and not every one. The sample comprises about 200,000 clones, roughly 92% of which are singletons, and about 4% rests with the top ten. This specimen consisted of peripheral blood, obtained 28 days after the second dose of the MenACWY control vaccine. These receptors originate from an adult who received the MenACWY meningococcal vaccine as a control. Both conserved end residues are part of each CDR3. Each record gives: J gene, clone size, V gene, D gene, CDR3 protein, CDR3 DNA. A D gene is named only where the DNA matches it firmly. Size values are once, few and many counts, or a class for expanded clones, and some rows have none.

j_call: TRBJ1-1; clone_size: .; v_call: TRBV6-5; d_call: .; cdr3_aa: CASSLDRMNTEAFF; cdr3_nt: TGTGCCAGCAGCCTCGACAGGATGAACACTGAAGCTTTCTTT
j_call: TRBJ2-1; clone_size: .; v_call: TRBV7-2; d_call: .; cdr3_aa: CASSTLGGLYNEQFF; cdr3_nt: TGTGCCAGCAGCACCCTTGGGGGACTTTACAATGAGCAGTTCTTC
j_call: TRBJ1-2; clone_size: .; v_call: TRBV6-5; d_call: TRBD1; cdr3_aa: CASIPDIKRQGGYTF; cdr3_nt: TGTGCCAGCATTCCCGACATCAAAAGACAGGGTGGCTACACCTTC
j_call: TRBJ1-3; clone_size: once; v_call: TRBV30; d_call: TRBD1; cdr3_aa: CAWSVGTGGSGNTIYF; cdr3_nt: TGTGCCTGGAGTGTAGGCACAGGGGGCTCTGGAAACACCATATATTTT
j_call: TRBJ2-7; clone_size: .; v_call: TRBV5-1; d_call: .; cdr3_aa: CASSLTGAEQYF; cdr3_nt: TGCGCCAGCAGCTTGACGGGAGCGGAGCAGTACTTC
j_call: TRBJ1-2; clone_size: .; v_call: TRBV4-2; d_call: .; cdr3_aa: CASSQEGNYGYTF; cdr3_nt: TGTGCCAGCAGCCAAGAGGGTAACTATGGCTACACCTTC
j_call: TRBJ1-5; clone_size: .; v_call: TRBV19; d_call: TRBD1; cdr3_aa: CASSTWTGGTNQPQHF; cdr3_nt: TGTGCCAGTAGTACCTGGACAGGGGGGACTAATCAGCCCCAGCATTTT
j_call: TRBJ2-7; clone_size: .; v_call: TRBV7-8; d_call: .; cdr3_aa: CASSPGGSMEYF; cdr3_nt: TGTGCCAGCAGCCCGGGGGGCTCGATGGAGTACTTC
j_call: TRBJ1-3; clone_size: .; v_call: TRBV28; d_call: .; cdr3_aa: CASGRERNTIYF; cdr3_nt: TGTGCCTCGGGACGGGAGAGAAACACCATATATTTT
j_call: TRBJ1-4; clone_size: once; v_call: TRBV28; d_call: TRBD1; cdr3_aa: CASSLSGQGGNEKLFF; cdr3_nt: TGTGCCAGCAGTTTATCAGGCCAGGGGGGCAATGAAAAACTGTTTTTT
j_call: TRBJ2-7; clone_size: .; v_call: TRBV6-5; d_call: TRBD1; cdr3_aa: CASTRNSGTGYEQYF; cdr3_nt: TGTGCCAGCACCCGTAATTCCGGGACAGGGTACGAGCAGTACTTC
j_call: TRBJ1-1; clone_size: .; v_call: TRBV4-3; d_call: TRBD1; cdr3_aa: CASSPGTGWTTEAFF; cdr3_nt: TGCGCCAGCAGCCCCGGGACAGGGTGGACCACTGAAGCTTTCTTT
j_call: TRBJ1-2; clone_size: .; v_call: TRBV9; d_call: TRBD1; cdr3_aa: CASSGRQGSFQNYGYTF; cdr3_nt: TGTGCCAGCAGCGGCCGACAGGGCTCCTTCCAAAACTATGGCTACACCTTC
j_call: TRBJ2-7; clone_size: .; v_call: TRBV28; d_call: TRBD1; cdr3_aa: CATWSRDRLYEQYF; cdr3_nt: TGTGCCACCTGGAGCCGGGACAGACTTTACGAGCAGTACTTC
j_call: TRBJ2-7; clone_size: .; v_call: TRBV28; d_call: .; cdr3_aa: CASSLGSMGREQYF; cdr3_nt: TGTGCCAGCAGTTTAGGCTCCATGGGCCGCGAGCAGTACTTC
j_call: TRBJ1-2; clone_size: .; v_call: TRBV12-3/TRBV12-4; d_call: .; cdr3_aa: CASSLTPYYGYTF; cdr3_nt: TGTGCCAGCAGTTTAACACCTTACTATGGCTACACCTTC
j_call: TRBJ1-2; clone_size: .; v_call: TRBV19; d_call: TRBD1; cdr3_aa: CASSRDRGNYGYTF; cdr3_nt: TGTGCCAGTAGCCGGGACAGGGGGAACTATGGCTACACCTTC
j_call: TRBJ2-1; clone_size: .; v_call: TRBV4-3; d_call: .; cdr3_aa: CASSQEGREFDEQFF; cdr3_nt: TGCGCCAGCAGCCAAGAGGGCCGGGAGTTCGATGAGCAGTTCTTC
j_call: TRBJ1-6; clone_size: .; v_call: TRBV27; d_call: .; cdr3_aa: CASKAGYNSPLHF; cdr3_nt: TGTGCCAGCAAGGCAGGGTATAATTCACCCCTCCACTTT
j_call: TRBJ1-6; clone_size: .; v_call: TRBV28; d_call: TRBD1; cdr3_aa: CASSGFSGTVMRTLHF; cdr3_nt: TGTGCCAGCAGCGGATTTTCCGGGACAGTGATGAGAACCCTCCACTTT
j_call: TRBJ1-2; clone_size: .; v_call: TRBV9; d_call: .; cdr3_aa: CASSSRTAYGYTF; cdr3_nt: TGTGCCAGCAGCTCTAGGACAGCCTATGGCTACACCTTC
j_call: TRBJ1-1; clone_size: once; v_call: TRBV5-1; d_call: .; cdr3_aa: CASSQLTLNTEAFF; cdr3_nt: TGCGCCAGCAGCCAATTGACCCTGAACACTGAAGCTTTCTTT
j_call: TRBJ2-1; clone_size: .; v_call: TRBV12-5; d_call: TRBD2; cdr3_aa: CASAIGRGTGGGYNEQFF; cdr3_nt: TGTGCTAGTGCCATTGGTAGGGGAACGGGAGGAGGATACAATGAGCAGTTCTTC
j_call: TRBJ2-1; clone_size: .; v_call: TRBV9; d_call: TRBD1; cdr3_aa: CASRRTGGAENEQFF; cdr3_nt: TGTGCCAGCAGGAGGACAGGGGGCGCGGAAAATGAGCAGTTCTTC
j_call: TRBJ1-6; clone_size: .; v_call: TRBV7-2; d_call: .; cdr3_aa: CASSLWDFNSPLHF; cdr3_nt: TGTGCCAGCAGCTTATGGGATTTTAATTCACCCCTCCACTTT
j_call: TRBJ1-6; clone_size: .; v_call: TRBV30; d_call: .; cdr3_aa: CAWNVGWDTFSPLHF; cdr3_nt: TGTGCCTGGAATGTGGGATGGGACACTTTTTCACCCCTCCACTTT
j_call: TRBJ2-2; clone_size: .; v_call: TRBV11-2; d_call: .; cdr3_aa: CASSLSRITGELFF; cdr3_nt: TGTGCCAGCAGCTTAAGCAGAATCACCGGGGAGCTGTTTTTT
j_call: TRBJ2-3; clone_size: .; v_call: TRBV5-8; d_call: TRBD2; cdr3_aa: CASSRLAGADTQYF; cdr3_nt: TGTGCCAGCAGCCGACTAGCGGGAGCTGATACGCAGTATTTT
j_call: TRBJ2-3; clone_size: .; v_call: TRBV7-2; d_call: TRBD1; cdr3_aa: CASSHGTGISTDTQYF; cdr3_nt: TGTGCCAGCAGCCACGGGACAGGGATAAGCACAGATACGCAGTATTTT
j_call: TRBJ1-3; clone_size: .; v_call: TRBV6-5; d_call: .; cdr3_aa: CASSLSGGVRNTIYF; cdr3_nt: TGTGCCAGCAGTTTATCCGGGGGGGTGAGAAACACCATATATTTT
j_call: TRBJ1-2; clone_size: .; v_call: TRBV25-1; d_call: .; cdr3_aa: CASRGDWGYTF; cdr3_nt: TGTGCCAGCAGGGGAGATTGGGGCTACACCTTC
j_call: TRBJ1-3; clone_size: .; v_call: TRBV5-1; d_call: .; cdr3_aa: CASSLSGSGNTIYF; cdr3_nt: TGCGCCAGCAGCCTTAGCGGCTCTGGAAACACCATATATTTT
j_call: TRBJ2-5; clone_size: .; v_call: TRBV7-2; d_call: TRBD2; cdr3_aa: CASSSRFPGLAGTQYF; cdr3_nt: TGTGCCAGCAGCTCGCGATTCCCGGGACTAGCGGGAACCCAGTACTTC
j_call: TRBJ1-3; clone_size: .; v_call: TRBV19; d_call: .; cdr3_aa: CASSKTVSGNTIYF; cdr3_nt: TGTGCCAGTAGTAAGACAGTCTCTGGAAACACCATATATTTT
j_call: TRBJ2-1; clone_size: .; v_call: TRBV13; d_call: .; cdr3_aa: CASSLRRSSSTEQFF; cdr3_nt: TGTGCCAGCAGCTTAAGGAGGTCATCCTCCACGGAGCAGTTCTTC
j_call: TRBJ1-6; clone_size: .; v_call: TRBV30; d_call: TRBD1; cdr3_aa: CAWATGTGNSPLHF; cdr3_nt: TGTGCCTGGGCAACAGGGACAGGAAATTCACCCCTCCACTTT
j_call: TRBJ1-5; clone_size: .; v_call: TRBV27; d_call: .; cdr3_aa: CASSPQVGADQPQHF; cdr3_nt: TGTGCCAGCAGTCCGCAGGTGGGAGCCGATCAGCCCCAGCATTTT
j_call: TRBJ1-1; clone_size: .; v_call: TRBV6-5; d_call: .; cdr3_aa: CASSYSAGTNTEAFF; cdr3_nt: TGTGCCAGCAGTTACTCGGCAGGGACGAACACTGAAGCTTTCTTT
j_call: TRBJ1-4; clone_size: .; v_call: TRBV28; d_call: TRBD1; cdr3_aa: CASSSQGPHEKLFF; cdr3_nt: TGTGCCAGCAGCTCACAGGGGCCGCATGAAAAACTGTTTTTT
j_call: TRBJ2-5; clone_size: .; v_call: TRBV7-3; d_call: .; cdr3_aa: CASSSTGRRNRAQYF; cdr3_nt: TGTGCCAGCAGCTCAACGGGACGCAGGAATCGGGCCCAGTACTTC
j_call: TRBJ1-2; clone_size: .; v_call: TRBV9; d_call: .; cdr3_aa: CASSAPAHYGYTF; cdr3_nt: TGTGCCAGCAGCGCGCCAGCTCACTATGGCTACACCTTC